There are many counts of the clone carrying this TCR beta chain. Its antigen is still unknown. If no ophthalmopathy progression occurred within 18 months, Graves' hyperthyroidism was stable. Exclusion of a patient resulted from uncontrolled infection, other autoimmune disease, pregnancy or lactation. Fresh 10 ml peripheral blood yielded PBMCs. The data derive from a study of T cells in Graves' hyperthyroidism and ophthalmopathy. The CDR3 consists of 15 residues. Germline loops: CDR1 MDHEN, CDR2 SYDVKM. V was trimmed by 7 bases and J by 3 bases, leaving 19 bases between them. Amplification of TCR beta CDR3 regions used RNA as the template. The HTBI primer set was used in a first-round RT-PCR of the TCR CDR3. TCRdb re-analysed the multiplex PCR reads in MiXCR, keeping a single row per CDR3 protein. The data show roughly 380,000 distinct CDR3 sequences, more than 11% seen once. Study-wide results and limits: Through a model of 13 V-J features, ophthalmopathy was separated from stable hyperthyroidism.

V gene TRBV28 combines with J gene TRBJ2-7; unclear D gene. The TCR comes from a woman in her fifties or sixties with Graves' hyperthyroidism. Sequenced sample: blood. As DNA, the CDR3 is TGTGCCAGCACCCACTCCGGGCCTAGTCTCTACGAGCAGTACTTC. This encodes CASTHSGPSLYEQYF.